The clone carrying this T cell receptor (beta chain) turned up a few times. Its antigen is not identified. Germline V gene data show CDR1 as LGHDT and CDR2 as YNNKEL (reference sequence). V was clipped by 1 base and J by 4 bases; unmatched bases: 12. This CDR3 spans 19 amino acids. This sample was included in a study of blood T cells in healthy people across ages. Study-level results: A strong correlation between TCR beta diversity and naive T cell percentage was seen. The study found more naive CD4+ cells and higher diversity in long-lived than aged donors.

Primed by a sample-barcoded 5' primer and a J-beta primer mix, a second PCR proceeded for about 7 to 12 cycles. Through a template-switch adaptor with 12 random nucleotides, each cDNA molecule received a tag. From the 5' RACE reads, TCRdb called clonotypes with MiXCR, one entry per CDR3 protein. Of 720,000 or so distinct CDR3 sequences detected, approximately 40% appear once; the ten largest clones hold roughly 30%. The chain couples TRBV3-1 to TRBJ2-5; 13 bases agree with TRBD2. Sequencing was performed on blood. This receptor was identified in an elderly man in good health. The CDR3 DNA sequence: TGTGCCAGCAGCCAAGTGAGACTAGCGGGGGGTGCCAGGGGAGAGACCCAGTACTTC. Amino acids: CASSQVRLAGGARGETQYF.